This TCR beta chain was recovered during a study of cytomegalovirus exposure and HLA in healthy donors. Findings and caveats of the study: Most TCR sequences proved rare, with some public TCRs found in many donors. Subsequent analysis revealed that first-cohort TCR clusters tended to co-occur in the approximately 120 validation repertoires.

This clone was detected once. As yet, its antigen is unknown. CDR1 is SGHDN, CDR2 FVKESK, per germline. This CDR3 region has 17 residues. Trimming left V 0 bases short and J 0 bases short, with 14 bases between. TCRdb's table, derived via immunoSEQ multiplex PCR, lists solely in-frame clones and lacks some. The sample holds around 52,000 clones, approximately 93% seen once. The sequenced sample was PBMCs. The chain uses TRBV14 and TRBJ2-5; D perhaps matches TRBD1 (6 bases). This TCR was recovered from a woman aged 18-35 years in good health and CMV-seronegative. CDR3 region: CASSQEGAKGYQETQYF. The CDR3 DNA reads as TGTGCCAGCAGCCAAGAGGGGGCAAAGGGGTACCAAGAGACCCAGTACTTC. Variable domain in full (rest from reference TRBV14 and TRBJ2-5): EAGVTQFPSHSVIEKGQTVTLRCDPISGHDNLYWYRRVMGKEIKFLLHFVKESKQDESGMPNNRFLAERTGGTYSTLKVQPAELEDSGVYFCASSQEGAKGYQETQYFGPGTRLLVL.